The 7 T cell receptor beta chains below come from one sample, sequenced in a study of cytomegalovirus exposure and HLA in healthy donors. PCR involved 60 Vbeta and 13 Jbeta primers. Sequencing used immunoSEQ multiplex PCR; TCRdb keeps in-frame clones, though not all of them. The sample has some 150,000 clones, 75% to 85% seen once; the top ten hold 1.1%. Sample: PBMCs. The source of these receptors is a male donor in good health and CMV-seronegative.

CDR3 in amino acids: CASSSKRGGGTDTQYF. In DNA, the CDR3 is TGTGCCAGCAGCTCAAAGCGGGGGGGAGGGACAGATACGCAGTATTTT. V gene TRBV5-4 combines with J gene TRBJ2-3; 10 bases align to TRBD2. Germline values: CDR1 SGHNT, CDR2 YYREEE (reference sequence). The CDR3 totals 16 residues. The junction had 7 bases not matched to a gene; V was cut back by 3 bases and J by 3 bases.

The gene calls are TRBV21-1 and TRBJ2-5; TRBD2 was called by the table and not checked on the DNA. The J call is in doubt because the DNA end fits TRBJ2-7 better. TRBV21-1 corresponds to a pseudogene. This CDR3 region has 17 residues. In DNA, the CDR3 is TGTGCCAGCAGCGGACGGTTAGAGACTAGAGGTTTGTACGAGCAGTACTTC. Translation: CASSGRLETRGLYEQYF.

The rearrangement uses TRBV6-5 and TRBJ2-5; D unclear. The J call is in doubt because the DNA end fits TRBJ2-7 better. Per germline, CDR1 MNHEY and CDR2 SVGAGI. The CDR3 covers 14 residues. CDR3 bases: TGTGCCAGCCGAAACGATCCCTCCTCCTACGAGCAGTACTTC. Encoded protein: CASRNDPSSYEQYF.

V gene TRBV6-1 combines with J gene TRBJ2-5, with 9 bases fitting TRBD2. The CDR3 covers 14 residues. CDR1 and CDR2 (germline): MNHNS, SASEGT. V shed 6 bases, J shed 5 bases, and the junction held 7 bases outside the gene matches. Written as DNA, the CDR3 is TGTGCCAGCAGCGCGCTAGCGGGGTCGGAGACCCAGTACTTC. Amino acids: CASSALAGSETQYF.

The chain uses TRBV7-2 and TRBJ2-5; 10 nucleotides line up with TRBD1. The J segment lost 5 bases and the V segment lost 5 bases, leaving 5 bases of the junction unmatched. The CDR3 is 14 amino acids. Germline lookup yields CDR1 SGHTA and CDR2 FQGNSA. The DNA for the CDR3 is TGTGCCAGCAGCATCCCGGGACAGGGGGAGACCCAGTACTTC. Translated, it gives CASSIPGQGETQYF. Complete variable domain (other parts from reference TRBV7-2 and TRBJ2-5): GAGVSQSPSNKVTEKGKDVELRCDPISGHTALYWYRQSLGQGLEFLIYFQGNSAPDKSGLPSDRFSAERTGGSVSTLTIQRTQQEDSAVYLCASSIPGQGETQYFGPGTRLLVL.

CDR3: CASNRQGNTEAFF. CDR3 coding DNA: TGTGCCAGCAACAGACAGGGAAACACTGAAGCTTTCTTT. This chain links TRBV27 with TRBJ1-1, with 7 nucleotides matching TRBD1. V shed 7 bases, J shed 2 bases, and the junction held 4 bases outside the gene matches. CDR3 length equals 13 residues. Per germline, CDR1 MNHEY and CDR2 SMNVEV (reference sequence).

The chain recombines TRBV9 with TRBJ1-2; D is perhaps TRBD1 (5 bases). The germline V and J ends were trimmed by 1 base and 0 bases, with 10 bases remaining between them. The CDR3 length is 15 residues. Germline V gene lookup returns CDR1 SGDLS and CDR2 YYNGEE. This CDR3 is CASSVNGRANYGYTF. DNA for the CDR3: TGTGCCAGCAGCGTAAATGGCAGGGCTAACTATGGCTACACCTTC.